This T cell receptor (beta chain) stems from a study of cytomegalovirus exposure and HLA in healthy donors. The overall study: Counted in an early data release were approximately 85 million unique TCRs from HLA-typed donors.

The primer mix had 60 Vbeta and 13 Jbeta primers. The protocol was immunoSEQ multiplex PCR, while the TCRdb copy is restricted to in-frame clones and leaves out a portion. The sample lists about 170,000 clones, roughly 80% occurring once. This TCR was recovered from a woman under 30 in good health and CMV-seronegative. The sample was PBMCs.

In nucleotides, the CDR3 is TGTGCCAGCAGCTTCGCGCTAGCGGCAAAAGGGGACGAGCAGTACTTC. Translating it yields CASSFALAAKGDEQYF. The J gene is TRBJ2-7, the V gene TRBV5-4; TRBD2 agrees at 7 bases. J was trimmed by 5 bases and V by 2 bases; bases with no gene match: 13. The CDR3 is 16 amino acids. Germline CDR1 SGHNT, CDR2 YYREEE (reference sequence).